This TCR beta chain was captured in a study of human T cells and chemical hapten exposure (dated by TCRdb to the early 2020s). For the wider study: For sensitization, 2% DPC in acetone was applied to an approximately 2 cm by approximately 2 cm area of upper inner arm skin. Weekly therapeutic DPC doses were additionally applied to the scalp of patients throughout the approximately 25-week study period. Patch testing was performed on the upper back with Finn chambers containing 0.01% DPC, and the patch tests were scored after 6 days according to International Contact Dermatitis Research Group standards. Alopecia areata with under or over 50% scalp involvement, alopecia totalis and alopecia universalis were represented in the patient cohort, which was mostly female. Libraries were pooled for sequencing, and variation in per-sample TCR yields was attributed mainly to small differences in library volumes within the pool. The study tracked peripheral blood TCR repertoire changes in vivo during primary and secondary sensitization to the hapten diphenylcyclopropenone (DPC) in alopecia patients. Blood samples were taken from patients before sensitization (week 0) and at 2, 6 and about 24 weeks after DPC sensitization. About 30 alopecia patients provided blood for TCR sequencing at one to four time points (pre-sensitization, 2, 6 and 24 weeks).

Library generation was performed with RACE. The run used a NextSeq 500. Library preparation attached unique molecular identifiers to individual cDNA molecules for quantitative, reproducible TCR counting. For every blood RNA sample, sequencing covered both the TCR alpha and TCR beta chains. In the original analysis: A median of approximately 100,000 TCRs per sample was observed, with a range of 23,224 to 690,600. V, J and CDR3 annotation of the TCR reads was performed with the Decombinator software suite. Every sample was subsampled to the same number of TCRs (28,000) for the PS versus PT1 abundance plots. Expanded TCRs were defined as absent before sensitization and observed at least eight times at the 2-week time point. TCRdb passed the public sequencing reads through fastp at Q25 and MiXCR, retaining productive beta sequences. CDR3 protein sequences are deduplicated, and each keeps its most common genes and DNA. The V and J calls shown here were made by TCRdb, not taken from the authors' results. The sample records 62,000 or so distinct CDR3 sequences, roughly 9.8% of which are singletons. The top ten hold about 5.2% of the sample.

According to the study, the label for this sample's time point signals: pre-sensitization, week 0. The treatment or condition label here, explained by the study, means: therapeutic diphenylcyclopropenone sensitization with weekly scalp DPC. Blood at each patch-test visit was drawn before the patch test was applied. Eligible patients were aged 18 to 70, diagnosed with alopecia, deemed suitable for DPC therapy, and excluded if pregnant. Unfractionated whole blood was collected in Tempus Blood RNA tubes, and total RNA was extracted from that blood. The CDR3 sequence holds 13 residues, the cysteine and phenylalanine included. The kept DNA is CDR3 alone, 39 bases in frame from the first base. V loses 5 bases, J loses 0 bases, and the germline ends lie 7 bases apart. As to this clonotype: The antigen it binds to is not known. Base qualities are not provided; no much larger clone lies one nucleotide away.

General study outcomes and caveats: Repeated subsampling changed both the strength of the expansion versus patch-test correlation and the threshold at which that correlation became significant. Patch test score correlated positively with the number of PT1 expanded TCRs, reaching significance at thresholds 8, 16 and 32 but not at 4. Because every patient had alopecia, a presumed autoimmune disease, the patients' immune response might differ from that of healthy individuals. The number of TCRs above 1 in 1000 frequency did not change with DPC sensitization; there was no evidence of global repertoire structure alterations. Expanded TCRs formed significantly more large CDR3 similarity clusters than pre-sensitization or healthy control sets, consistent with antigen-driven responses.

Sequences were derived from whole blood, sampled in connection with sensitization to the hapten diphenylcyclopropenone (DPC). Here the chain combines TRBV12-3 or TRBV12-4 and TRBJ1-1; TRBD1 is a possible D gene, resting on 5 matching bases. This TCR came from a woman between 50 and 59 years old with alopecia areata. Some clones in this sample may be carry-over from other donors' samples. In nucleotides, the sequence is TGTGCCAGCAGTCGACAGATGAACACTGAAGCTTTCTTT. It is translated as CASSRQMNTEAFF.